In its sample, the clone carrying this T cell receptor (beta chain) was seen a few times. The library was built for alpha chains, so this beta chain is an off-target read and its size means little. These data originate in a study of spatial heterogeneity in lung cancer. The overall study: Among detected sequences, beta-chain ones consistently exceeded alpha-chain ones in number. A unique TCR and UMI combination showed up more than ten times in raw reads, on average.

TCRdb re-called the 5' RACE reads through MiXCR, storing one row per CDR3 protein. The table shows around 10,000 distinct CDR3 sequences, with 3% to 4.5% occurring only once. Germline CDR1 and CDR2: LGHNA and YSLEER. There are 17 residues in the CDR3. Trimming took off 0 bases at V and 1 base at J, with 16 bases between the two ends. Regarding time point: sample taken at primary tumor resection. Whole RNA from tumor, nontumor lung or frozen PBMC was sequenced unsorted. Untreated early-stage non-small cell lung cancer patients, fewer than 85 in total, were the donors. This chain connects TRBV4-3 to TRBJ2-7; no clear D. This receptor was obtained from a male donor with early-stage non-small cell lung cancer. Sample: normal lung tissue next to the tumor, taken at surgery. The CDR3 DNA sequence: TGCGCCAGCAGCCAAGACTTTCACGGGTTCCCGTCCTACGAGCAGTACTTC. Its translation: CASSQDFHGFPSYEQYF.